The source of this T cell receptor beta chain is a study of cytomegalovirus exposure and HLA in healthy donors. The PCR used 60 Vbeta and 13 Jbeta primers. TCRdb's table, derived via immunoSEQ multiplex PCR, lists solely in-frame clones and lacks some. The data contain under 150,000 clones, 82% of them seen just once; the ten biggest clones take up approximately 2.3%. Germline CDR1 and CDR2: SGHNT and YENEEA. Trimming pared 5 bases from V and 0 bases from J, leaving 8 bases between. This CDR3 contains 13 residues. Sequenced sample: PBMCs. The V call is TRBV11-3, the J call TRBJ2-7; D remains ambiguous. This sequence originates from a male donor in good health and CMV-seronegative. CDR3 in amino acids: CASSAGPSYEQYF. Written as DNA, the CDR3 is TGTGCCAGCAGCGCAGGTCCCTCCTACGAGCAGTACTTC.